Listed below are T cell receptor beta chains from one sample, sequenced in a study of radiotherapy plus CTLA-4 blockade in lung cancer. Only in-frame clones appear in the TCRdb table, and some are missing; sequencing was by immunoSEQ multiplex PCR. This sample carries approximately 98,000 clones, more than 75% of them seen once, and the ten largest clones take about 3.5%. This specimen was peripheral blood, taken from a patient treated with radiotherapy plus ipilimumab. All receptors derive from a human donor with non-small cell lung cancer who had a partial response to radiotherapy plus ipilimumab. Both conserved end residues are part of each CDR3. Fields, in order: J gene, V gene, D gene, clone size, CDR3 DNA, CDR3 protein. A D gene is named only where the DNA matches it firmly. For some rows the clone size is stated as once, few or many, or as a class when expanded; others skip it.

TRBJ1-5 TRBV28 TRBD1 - TGTGCCAGCAGTTCACCAGGGGGAGGAGGAAATCAGCCCCAGCATTTT CASSSPGGGGNQPQHF
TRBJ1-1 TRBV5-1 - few TGCGCCAGCAGCTTCACAGGGAACACTGAAGCTTTCTTT CASSFTGNTEAFF
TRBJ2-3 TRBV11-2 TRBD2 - TGTGCCAGCAGCCGGCGGGCTGCGGGGGGCACAGATACGCAGTATTTT CASSRRAAGGTDTQYF
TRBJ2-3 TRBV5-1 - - TGCGCCAGCAGCTTCCCAACAGCCCCAGATACGCAGTATTTT CASSFPTAPDTQYF
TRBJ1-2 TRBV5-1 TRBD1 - TGCGCCAGCAGCTCCGGACAGGTGCCGTGGTACACCTTC CASSSGQVPWYTF
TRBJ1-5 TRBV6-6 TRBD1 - TGTGCCAGCAGTTACGCAGGGGGCGGCCAGCCCCAGCATTTT CASSYAGGGQPQHF
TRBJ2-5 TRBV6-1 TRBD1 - TGTGCCACCTCGGTCGGACAGGGGGTTCAAGAGACCCAGTACTTC CATSVGQGVQETQYF
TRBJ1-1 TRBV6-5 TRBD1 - TGTGCCAGCAGTTCCACAGGGGGTACTGAAGCTTTCTTT CASSSTGGTEAFF
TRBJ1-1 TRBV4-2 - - TGTGCCAGCAGCCAAGAAACTTACCAGGGGTTGACTGAAGCTTTCTTT CASSQETYQGLTEAFF
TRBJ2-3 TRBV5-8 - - TGTGCCAGCAGCTTCGGTAGCGGCGGGCGCACAGATACGCAGTATTTT CASSFGSGGRTDTQYF
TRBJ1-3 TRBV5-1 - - TGCGCCAGCAGCTTGGGACAGCAAAACACCATATATTTT CASSLGQQNTIYF
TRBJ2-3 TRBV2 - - TGTGCCAGTAGACGAGGAGATACGCAGTATTTT CASRRGDTQYF
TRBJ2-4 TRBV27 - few TGTGCCAGCAGACCCGAAGGACAGACGTTAGCCAAAAACATTCAGTACTTC CASRPEGQTLAKNIQYF
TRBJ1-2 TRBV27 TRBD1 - TGTGCCAGCAGTTTAAACAGGGGGAACGGCTACACCTTC CASSLNRGNGYTF
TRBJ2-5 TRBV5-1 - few TGCGCCAGCACTCCTTTGGGCGCCATGGGAGAGACCCAGTACTTC CASTPLGAMGETQYF
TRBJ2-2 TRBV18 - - TGTGCCAGCTCAAGCGGCCCTCCGAACACCGGGGAGCTGTTTTTT CASSSGPPNTGELFF
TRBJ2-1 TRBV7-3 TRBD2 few TGTGCCAGCAGCCCCACCCTAGCGGGAGGGCCCAGCTCCTACAATGAGCAGTTCTTC CASSPTLAGGPSSYNEQFF
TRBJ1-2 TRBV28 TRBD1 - TGTGCCAGCAGTTGGGACCGAGACAGGGACTATGGCTACACCTTC CASSWDRDRDYGYTF
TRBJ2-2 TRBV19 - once TGTGCCAGTAGTCTCCCAGGGGTTGTTACCGGGGAGCTGTTTTTT CASSLPGVVTGELFF
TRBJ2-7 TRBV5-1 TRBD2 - TGCGCCAGCAGCTTGGCCGGGGTTAGCGGGAGCCCAAGCTCCTACGAGCAGTACTTC CASSLAGVSGSPSSYEQYF
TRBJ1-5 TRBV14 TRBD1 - TGTGCCAGCTCGGAGGGGGCTGGACAGCCCCAGCATTTT CASSEGAGQPQHF
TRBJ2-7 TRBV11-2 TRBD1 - TGTGCCAGCAGCTCACTGGCGGGACAGGGGGCTTACGAGCAGTACTTC CASSSLAGQGAYEQYF
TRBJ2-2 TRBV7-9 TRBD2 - TGTGCCAGCAGCTTAGAACTAGCGGGTGGTACCGGGGAGCTGTTTTTT CASSLELAGGTGELFF
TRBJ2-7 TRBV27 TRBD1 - TGTGCCAGCAGTTTATATCCAGGGGGCTACGAGCAGTACTTC CASSLYPGGYEQYF
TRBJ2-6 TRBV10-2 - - TGCGCCAGCAGATTAGCGTCTGGGGCCAACGTCCTGACTTTC CASRLASGANVLTF
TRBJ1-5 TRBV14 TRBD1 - TGTGCCAGCAGCCAGCGACAGGGATATAGCAATCAGCCCCAGCATTTT CASSQRQGYSNQPQHF
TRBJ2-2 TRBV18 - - TGTGCCAGCTCACCGGGACTGAACACCGGGGAGCTGTTTTTT CASSPGLNTGELFF
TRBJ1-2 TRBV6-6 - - TGTGCCAGCAGCAGGACCAGGGATTATGGCTACACCTTC CASSRTRDYGYTF
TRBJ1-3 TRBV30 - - TGTGCCTGTGACAACGGAAACACCATATATTTT CACDNGNTIYF
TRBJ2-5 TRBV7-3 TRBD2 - TGTGCCAGCAGCTTAACGGGGACTAGCGGGAGCCAAGAGACCCAGTACTTC CASSLTGTSGSQETQYF
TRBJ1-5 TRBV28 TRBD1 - TGTGCCAGCAGTAATACAGGGGGCGAACAGCCCCAGCATTTT CASSNTGGEQPQHF
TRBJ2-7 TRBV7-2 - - TGTGCCAGCAGCTTGAAACAGGCCTACGAGCAGTACTTC CASSLKQAYEQYF
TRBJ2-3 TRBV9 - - TGTGCCAGCAGCTATGGCACAACAGATACGCAGTACTTT CASSYGTTDTQYF
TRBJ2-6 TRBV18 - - TGTGCCAGCTCACCCGGGCGCGGCAGGGCTGGGGCCAACGTCCTGACTTTC CASSPGRGRAGANVLTF
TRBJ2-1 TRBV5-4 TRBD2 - TGTGCCAGCAGCTTCCCGCTAGCGGGCTACAATGAGCAGTTCTTC CASSFPLAGYNEQFF
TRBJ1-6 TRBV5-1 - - TGCGCCAGCAGCTTGGAACCGATAGAGATGGATTCACCCCTCCACTTT CASSLEPIEMDSPLHF
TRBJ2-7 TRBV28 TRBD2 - TGTGCCACCAGTCCGAGTTGGGGGACTAGCGGGACAAGGAACGAGCAGTACTTC CATSPSWGTSGTRNEQYF
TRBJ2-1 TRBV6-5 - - TGTGCCAGCAGTGAAGGGAGGTCCATCAATGAGCAGTTCTTC CASSEGRSINEQFF
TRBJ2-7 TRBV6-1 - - TGTGCCAGCACTCCTGCGCGGTTCTACGAGCAGTACTTC CASTPARFYEQYF
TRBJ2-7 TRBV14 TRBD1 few TGTGCCAGCAGCCAAGGCCTACAGGGGTACGAGCAGTACTTC CASSQGLQGYEQYF
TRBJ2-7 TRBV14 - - TGTGCCAGCAGCCAAGATCGTCACGACTTCCAGTACTTC CASSQDRHDFQYF
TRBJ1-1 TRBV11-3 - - TGTGCCAGCAGCTTATACATGAACACTGAAGCTTTCTTT CASSLYMNTEAFF
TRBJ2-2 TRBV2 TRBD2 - TGTGCCAGCAGAACAAGCGGGAGGACGAACACCGGGGAGCTGTTTTTT CASRTSGRTNTGELFF
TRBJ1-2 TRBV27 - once TGTGCCAGCAGTTTCTCAGCAGGGGCTCGCTACACCTTC CASSFSAGARYTF
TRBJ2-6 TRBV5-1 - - TGCGCCAGCAGCTTGCGCAGGGCTGGGGCCAACGTCCTGACTTTC CASSLRRAGANVLTF
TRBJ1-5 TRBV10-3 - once TGTGCCATCAGTGATGAGGGCAATCAGCCCCAGCATTTT CAISDEGNQPQHF
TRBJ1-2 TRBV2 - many TGTGCCAGCAGTGCCGGGTATGGTGGCTACACCTTC CASSAGYGGYTF
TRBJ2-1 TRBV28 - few TGTGCCAGCAGTTTATCCAGCGACCCAGCCCCTTACAATGAGCAGTTCTTC CASSLSSDPAPYNEQFF
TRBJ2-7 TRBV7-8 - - TGTGCCAGCAGCCCTAGAGGGCGGACCGGAGAGCAGTACTTC CASSPRGRTGEQYF
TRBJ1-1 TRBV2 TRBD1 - TGTGCCAGCTCGGACAGGGGGCGGGTCACTGAAGCTTTCTTT CASSDRGRVTEAFF
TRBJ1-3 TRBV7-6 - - TGTGCCAGCAGCCCGAACGGGGGTTATGGAAACACCATATATTTT CASSPNGGYGNTIYF
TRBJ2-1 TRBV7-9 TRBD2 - TGTGCCAGCAGCTCTAGAGCCAGGACTAGCGGGAGTTTCGATGAGCAGTTCTTC CASSSRARTSGSFDEQFF
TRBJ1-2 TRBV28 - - TGTGCCAGCAGTATACAGGGTACCTATGGCTACACCTTC CASSIQGTYGYTF